Shown below are 13 T cell receptor beta chains from a single sample sequenced in a study of cytomegalovirus exposure and HLA in healthy donors. The PCR had 60 Vbeta and 13 Jbeta primers. The protocol was immunoSEQ multiplex PCR, while the TCRdb copy is restricted to in-frame clones and leaves out a portion. This table holds about 150,000 clones, 60% to 75% found once. The sequenced sample was PBMCs. The receptor source for this set is a man between 18 and 35 years old in good health and CMV-seronegative.

The chain combines TRBV28 with TRBJ2-2; perhaps TRBD1 as D (5 bases). CDR1 and CDR2 (germline): MDHEN, SYDVKM. Trimming pared 2 bases from V and 3 bases from J, leaving 7 bases between. CDR3 length equals 14 residues. CDR3 protein: CASSLQGHTGELFF. DNA of the CDR3: TGTGCCAGCAGTTTACAGGGTCACACCGGGGAGCTGTTTTTT.

This clone has only one observation. The chain is built from TRBV7-9 and TRBJ1-1, with D unresolved. CDR3 size: 14 residues. CDR1 is SEHNR and CDR2 is FQNEAQ in the germline V gene (reference sequence). V shed 3 bases and J shed 0 bases, with 8 bases lying between them. The CDR3: CASSFDIVNTEAFF. In DNA form, the CDR3 reads TGTGCCAGCAGCTTCGACATCGTGAACACTGAAGCTTTCTTT.

V usage is TRBV7-2 and J usage is TRBJ2-2; 9 bases fit TRBD2. The CDR3 sequence is 16 residues long. The trim removed 1 base at V and 7 bases at J, leaving 7 bases unmatched. Looked up from germline, CDR1 is SGHTA and CDR2 is FQGNSA. The CDR3 sequence: CASSLVAGGPIGELFF. DNA for the CDR3: TGTGCCAGCAGCTTAGTTGCGGGGGGGCCCATCGGGGAGCTGTTTTTT. Together with reference TRBV7-2 and TRBJ2-2, the CDR3 gives the full variable domain: GAGVSQSPSNKVTEKGKDVELRCDPISGHTALYWYRQSLGQGLEFLIYFQGNSAPDKSGLPSDRFSAERTGGSVSTLTIQRTQQEDSAVYLCASSLVAGGPIGELFFGEGSRLTVL.

The CDR3 spells CASSYDRVGNTEAFF. CDR3 coding DNA: TGTGCCAGCAGTTACGACAGGGTGGGCAACACTGAAGCTTTCTTT. This chain connects TRBV6-5 to TRBJ1-1, with 7 nucleotides matching TRBD1. This CDR3 has 15 amino acids. The germline V gene encodes CDR1 MNHEY and CDR2 SVGAGI. The junction had 5 bases not matched to a gene; V was cut back by 2 bases and J by 2 bases.

This clone appeared a single time. V gene TRBV28 combines with J gene TRBJ2-5; D possibly corresponds to TRBD1 (5 bases). Germline V gene lookup returns CDR1 MDHEN and CDR2 SYDVKM. Trimming pared 4 bases from V and 5 bases from J, leaving 11 bases between. CDR3 length: 13 residues. The CDR3 spells CASSSDTYETQYF. CDR3 nucleotide sequence: TGTGCCAGCAGTTCGGACACTTACGAGACCCAGTACTTC.

This clone has more than one count but fewer than ten. This chain uses TRBV6-6 with TRBJ1-1; 10 bases match TRBD1. The junction had 5 bases not matched to a gene; V was cut back by 6 bases and J by 1 base. This CDR3 has 15 residues. Per the germline V gene, CDR1 is MNHNY and CDR2 is SVGAGI (reference sequence). CDR3 nucleotide sequence: TGTGCCAGCAGGGGGACAGGGGACCCGAACACTGAAGCTTTCTTT. Translated, it gives CASRGTGDPNTEAFF.

The chain is built from TRBV6-1 and TRBJ2-3; a possible D gene is TRBD2 (6 bases). The CDR3 is 14 residues long. The germline V and J ends were trimmed by 6 bases and 2 bases, with 12 bases remaining between them. The germline CDR1 and CDR2 sequences are MNHNS and SASEGT. The CDR3 nucleotides read TGTGCCAGCAGCCCGGGACTCCACACAGATACGCAGTATTTT. As protein: CASSPGLHTDTQYF.

V is TRBV7-6 and J is TRBJ1-2; D remains ambiguous. Trimming took off 1 base at V and 1 base at J, with 7 bases between the two ends. The CDR3 sequence is 14 residues long. Germline CDR1 SGHVS, CDR2 FNYEAQ. The CDR3 loop reads CASSLGPVNYGYTF. The CDR3 DNA follows: TGTGCCAGCAGCTTAGGTCCCGTTAACTATGGCTACACCTTC.

The chain carries TRBV11-2 and TRBJ2-3; TRBD1 might be the D (6 bases). Between the trimmed V and J ends, which lost 0 bases and 3 bases, there was a span of 13 bases. CDR3 length: 16 residues. CDR1 SGHAT and CDR2 FQNNGV come from the germline V gene. The CDR3: CASSLDLGARTDTQYF. CDR3 bases: TGTGCCAGCAGCTTAGATCTGGGGGCGAGGACAGATACGCAGTATTTT.

In regard to this clone: Because it lacks the conserved phenylalanine or tryptophan at the end, this CDR3 is likely a read error. This chain joins TRBV4-1 and TRBJ1-2; 11 bases align to TRBD1. The V gene's germline CDR1 is MGHRA and CDR2 YSYEKL. The CDR3 contains 13 residues. The J segment lost 8 bases and the V segment lost 4 bases, leaving 3 bases of the junction unmatched. The CDR3: CASSPGTGGGYTL. The DNA for the CDR3 is TGCGCCAGCAGCCCAGGGACAGGGGGAGGCTACACCCTC.

In this sample, this clone turned up once. The chain recombines TRBV4-3 with TRBJ2-7; TRBD1 agrees at 7 bases. The germline V gene has CDR1 LGHNA and CDR2 YSLEER. The CDR3 is 13 amino acids. V lost 5 bases and J lost 2; bases outside the gene matches: 3. DNA of the CDR3: TGCGCCAGCAGCTCCGGGACAGCCTACGAGCAGTACTTC. Translating it yields CASSSGTAYEQYF.

The rearrangement links TRBV5-1 to TRBJ2-1; no reliable D call. The V gene's germline CDR1 is SGHRS and CDR2 YFSETQ. The V and J ends lost 0 bases and 1 base respectively, with 14 bases between them. This CDR3 region has 17 residues. In DNA, the CDR3 is TGCGCCAGCAGCTTGGACTACCGGCCCGGATCCTACAATGAGCAGTTCTTC. This sequence encodes CASSLDYRPGSYNEQFF.

The gene calls are TRBV6-1 and TRBJ2-7; TRBD2 might be the D (5 bases). The V end lost 8 bases, the J end lost 3 bases, and 14 bases lay between the germline ends. The CDR3 is 13 amino acids. Per the germline V gene, CDR1 is MNHNS and CDR2 is SASEGT. The CDR3 DNA sequence: TGTGCCAGCCAGTCGGAGGAGGTCTACGAGCAGTACGTC. Translated, it gives CASQSEEVYEQYV.